The clone carrying this T cell receptor (beta chain) was recorded at least ten times. Time point specified: newly diagnosed GD, antithyroid drugs for less than 3 months. Preparation of the TCR library used RNA extracted from PBMCs. This sample stems from a study of regulatory T cells in long-lasting Graves disease. Both iRepertoire HTBI primers and Arm-PCR of CDR3 regions were used to build the TCR beta libraries. TCRdb redid the calling of the multiplex PCR reads with MiXCR, one entry per CDR3 protein. Among around 500,000 distinct CDR3 sequences listed, roughly 12% were seen once. These records were also assigned to another study, of T cells in Graves' hyperthyroidism and ophthalmopathy.

Specimen: peripheral blood mononuclear cells (PBMCs), collected at new diagnosis, from a patient treated with antithyroid drugs. This sequence was found in a young man with Graves disease.

CDR3 in amino acids: CASSRGTEAFF. The CDR3 bases are TGTGCCAGCAGTCGCGGCACTGAAGCTTTCTTT. V gene TRBV2 combines with J gene TRBJ1-1; no firm D call. The CDR3 is made up of 11 amino acids. V dropped 5 bases and J dropped 4 bases, with 5 bases sitting between them. CDR1 SNHLY and CDR2 FYNNEI come from the germline V gene. Looking up the rest from reference TRBV2 and TRBJ1-1 gives the full variable domain: EPEVTQTPSHQVTQMGQEVILRCVPISNHLYFYWYRQILGQKVEFLVSFYNNEISEKSEIFDDQFSVERPDGSNFTLKIRSTKLEDSAMYFCASSRGTEAFFGQGTRLTVV.